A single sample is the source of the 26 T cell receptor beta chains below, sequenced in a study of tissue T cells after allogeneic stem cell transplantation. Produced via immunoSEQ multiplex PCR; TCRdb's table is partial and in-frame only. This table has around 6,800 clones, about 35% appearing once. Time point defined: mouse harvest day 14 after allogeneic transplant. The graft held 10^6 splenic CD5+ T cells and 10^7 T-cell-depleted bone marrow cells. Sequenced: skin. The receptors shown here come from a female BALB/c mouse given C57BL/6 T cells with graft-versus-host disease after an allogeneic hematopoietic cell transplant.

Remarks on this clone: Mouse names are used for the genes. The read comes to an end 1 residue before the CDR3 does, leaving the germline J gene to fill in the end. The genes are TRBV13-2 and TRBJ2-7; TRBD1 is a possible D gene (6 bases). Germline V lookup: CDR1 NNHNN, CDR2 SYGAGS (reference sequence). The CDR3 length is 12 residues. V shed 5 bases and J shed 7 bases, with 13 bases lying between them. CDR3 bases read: TGTGCCAGCGGCCAACAGGGCGGAGAACAGTAC. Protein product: CASGQQGGEQY. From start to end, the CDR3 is CASGQQGGEQYF.

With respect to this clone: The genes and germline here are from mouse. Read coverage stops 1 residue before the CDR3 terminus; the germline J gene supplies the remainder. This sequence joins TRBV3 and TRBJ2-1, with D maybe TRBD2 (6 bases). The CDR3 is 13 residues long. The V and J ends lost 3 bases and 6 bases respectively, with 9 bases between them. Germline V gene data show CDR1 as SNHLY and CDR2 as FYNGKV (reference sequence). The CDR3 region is CASSFWGPAEQFF. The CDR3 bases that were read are TGTGCCAGCAGCTTCTGGGGTCCTGCTGAGCAGTTC. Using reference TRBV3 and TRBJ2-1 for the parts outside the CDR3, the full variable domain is GPKVLQIPSHQIIDMGQMVTLNCDPVSNHLYFYWYKQILGQQMEFLVNFYNGKVMEKSKLFKDQFSVERPDGSYFTLKIQPTALEDSAVYFCASSFWGPAEQFFGPGTRLTVL.

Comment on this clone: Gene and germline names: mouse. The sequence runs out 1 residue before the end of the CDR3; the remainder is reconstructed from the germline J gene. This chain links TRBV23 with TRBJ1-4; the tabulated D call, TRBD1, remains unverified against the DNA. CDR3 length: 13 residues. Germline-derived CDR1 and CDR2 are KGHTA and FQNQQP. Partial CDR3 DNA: TGCTCCAGCACGGGCAGGGAGGCCGAAAGATTATTT. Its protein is CSSTGREAERLF. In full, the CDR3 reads CSSTGREAERLFF.

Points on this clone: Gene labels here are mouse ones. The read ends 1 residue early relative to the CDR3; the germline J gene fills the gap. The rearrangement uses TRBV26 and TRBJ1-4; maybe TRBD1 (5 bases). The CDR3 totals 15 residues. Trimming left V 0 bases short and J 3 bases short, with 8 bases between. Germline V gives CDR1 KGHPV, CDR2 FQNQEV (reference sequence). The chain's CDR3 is CASSLSGGTNERLFF. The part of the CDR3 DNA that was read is TGTGCCAGCAGTCTGTCGGGGGGAACCAACGAAAGATTATTT.

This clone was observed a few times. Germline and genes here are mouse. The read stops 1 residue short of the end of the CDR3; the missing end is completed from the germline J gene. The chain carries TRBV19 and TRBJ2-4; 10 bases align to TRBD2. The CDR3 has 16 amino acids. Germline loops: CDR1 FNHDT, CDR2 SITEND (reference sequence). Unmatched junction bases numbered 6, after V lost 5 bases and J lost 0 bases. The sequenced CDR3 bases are TGTGCCAGCAGCCCCCGGGACTGGGGTAGTCAAAACACCTTGTAC. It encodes CASSPRDWGSQNTLY. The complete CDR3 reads CASSPRDWGSQNTLYF.

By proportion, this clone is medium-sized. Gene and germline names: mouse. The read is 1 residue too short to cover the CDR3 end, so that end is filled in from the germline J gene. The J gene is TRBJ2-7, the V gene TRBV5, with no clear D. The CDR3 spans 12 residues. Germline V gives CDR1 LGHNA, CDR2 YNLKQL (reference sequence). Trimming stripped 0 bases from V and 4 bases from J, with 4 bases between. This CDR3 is CASSQDRYEQYF. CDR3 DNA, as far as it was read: TGTGCCAGCAGCCAAGACAGGTATGAACAGTAC.

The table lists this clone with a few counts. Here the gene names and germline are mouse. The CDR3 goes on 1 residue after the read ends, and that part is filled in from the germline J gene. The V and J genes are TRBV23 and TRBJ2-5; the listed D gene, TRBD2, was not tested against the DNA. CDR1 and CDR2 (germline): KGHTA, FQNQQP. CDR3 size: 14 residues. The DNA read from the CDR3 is TGCTCCAGCAGCCACTGGGGGGTCCAAGACACCCAGTAC. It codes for CSSSHWGVQDTQY. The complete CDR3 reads CSSSHWGVQDTQYF.

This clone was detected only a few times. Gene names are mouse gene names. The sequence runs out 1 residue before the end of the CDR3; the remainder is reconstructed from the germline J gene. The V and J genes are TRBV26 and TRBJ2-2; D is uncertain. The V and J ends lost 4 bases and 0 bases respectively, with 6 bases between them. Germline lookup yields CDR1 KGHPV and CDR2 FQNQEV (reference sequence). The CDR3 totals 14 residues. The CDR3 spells CASSPGANTGQLYF. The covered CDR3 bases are TGTGCCAGCAGTCCGGGAGCAAACACCGGGCAGCTCTAC.

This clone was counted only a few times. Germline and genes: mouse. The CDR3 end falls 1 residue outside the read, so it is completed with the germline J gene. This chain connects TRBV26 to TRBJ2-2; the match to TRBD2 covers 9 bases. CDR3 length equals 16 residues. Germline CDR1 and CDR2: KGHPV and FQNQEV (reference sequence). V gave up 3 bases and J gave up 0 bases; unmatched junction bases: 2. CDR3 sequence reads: CASSLLGGSNTGQLYF. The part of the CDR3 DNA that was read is TGTGCCAGCAGTCTACTGGGGGGTTCAAACACCGGGCAGCTCTAC.

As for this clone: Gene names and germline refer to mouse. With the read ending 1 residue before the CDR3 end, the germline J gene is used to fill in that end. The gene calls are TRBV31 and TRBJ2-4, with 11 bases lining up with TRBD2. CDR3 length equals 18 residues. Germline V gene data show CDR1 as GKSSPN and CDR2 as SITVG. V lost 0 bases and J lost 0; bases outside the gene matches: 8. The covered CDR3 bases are TGTGCCTGGAGTCTAGTGCCGGGACTGGGGGTTAGTCAAAACACCTTGTAC. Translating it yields CAWSLVPGLGVSQNTLY. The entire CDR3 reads CAWSLVPGLGVSQNTLYF.

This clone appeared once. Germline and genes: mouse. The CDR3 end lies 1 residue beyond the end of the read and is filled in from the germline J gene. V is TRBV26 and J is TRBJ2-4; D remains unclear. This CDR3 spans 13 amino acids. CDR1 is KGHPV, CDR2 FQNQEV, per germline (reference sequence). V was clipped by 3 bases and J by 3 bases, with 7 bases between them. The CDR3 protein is CASSLYRQNTLYF. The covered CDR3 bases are TGTGCCAGCAGTCTTTACCGGCAAAACACCTTGTAC.

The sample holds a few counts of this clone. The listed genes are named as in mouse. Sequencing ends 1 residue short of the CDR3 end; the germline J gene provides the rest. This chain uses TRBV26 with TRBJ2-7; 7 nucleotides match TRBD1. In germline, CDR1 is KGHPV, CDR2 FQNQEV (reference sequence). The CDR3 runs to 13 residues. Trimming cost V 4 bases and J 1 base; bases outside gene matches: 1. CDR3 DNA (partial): TGTGCCAGCAGTCAGGGACAGTCCTATGAACAGTAC. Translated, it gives CASSQGQSYEQY. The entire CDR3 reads CASSQGQSYEQYF.

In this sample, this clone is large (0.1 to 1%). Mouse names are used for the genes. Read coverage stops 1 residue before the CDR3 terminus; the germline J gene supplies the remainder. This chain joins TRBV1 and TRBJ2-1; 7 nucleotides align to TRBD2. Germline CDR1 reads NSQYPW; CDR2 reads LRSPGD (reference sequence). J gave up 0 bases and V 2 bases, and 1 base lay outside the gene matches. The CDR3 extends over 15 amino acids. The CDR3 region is CTCSATGVNYAEQFF. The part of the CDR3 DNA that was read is TGCACCTGCAGTGCAACTGGGGTTAACTATGCTGAGCAGTTC. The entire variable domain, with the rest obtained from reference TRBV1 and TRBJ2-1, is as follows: VTLLEQNPRWRLVPRGQAVNLRCILKNSQYPWMSWYQQDLQKQLQWLFTLRSPGDKEVKSLPGADYLATRVTDTELRLQVANMSQGRTLYCTCSATGVNYAEQFFGPGTRLTVL.

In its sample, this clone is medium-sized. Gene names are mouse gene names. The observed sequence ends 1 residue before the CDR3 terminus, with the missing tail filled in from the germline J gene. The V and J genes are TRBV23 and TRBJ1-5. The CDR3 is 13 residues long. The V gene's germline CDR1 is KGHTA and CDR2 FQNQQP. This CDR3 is CSSSRGLNQAPLF. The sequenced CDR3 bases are TGCTCCAGCAGTCGGGGGCTCAACCAGGCTCCGCTT. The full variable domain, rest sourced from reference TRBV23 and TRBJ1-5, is DAAVTQKPRYLIKMKGQEAEMKCIPEKGHTAVFWYQQKQSKELKFLIYFQNQQPLDQIDMVKERFSAVCPSSSLCSLGIRTCEAEDSALYLCSSSRGLNQAPLFGEGTRLSVL.

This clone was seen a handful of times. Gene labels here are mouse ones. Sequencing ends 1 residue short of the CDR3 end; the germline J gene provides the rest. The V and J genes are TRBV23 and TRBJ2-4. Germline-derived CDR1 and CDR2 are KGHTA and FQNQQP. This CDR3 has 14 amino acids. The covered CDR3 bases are TGCTCCAGCAGTCAACCCGGACGTGAAAACACCTTGTAC. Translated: CSSSQPGRENTLY. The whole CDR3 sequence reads CSSSQPGRENTLYF.

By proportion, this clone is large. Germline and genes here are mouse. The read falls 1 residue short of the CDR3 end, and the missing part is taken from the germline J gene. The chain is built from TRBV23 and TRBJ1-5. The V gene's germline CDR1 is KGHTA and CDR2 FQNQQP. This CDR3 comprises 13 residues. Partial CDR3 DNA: TGCTCCAGCAGTCCACGGAACAACCAGGCTCCGCTT. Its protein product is CSSSPRNNQAPL. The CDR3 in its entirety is CSSSPRNNQAPLF.

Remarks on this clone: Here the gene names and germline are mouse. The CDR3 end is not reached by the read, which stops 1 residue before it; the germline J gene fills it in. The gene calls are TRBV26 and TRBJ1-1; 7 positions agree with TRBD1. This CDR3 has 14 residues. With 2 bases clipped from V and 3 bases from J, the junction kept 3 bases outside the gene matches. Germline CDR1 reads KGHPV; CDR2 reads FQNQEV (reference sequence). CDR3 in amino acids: CASSLTGQYTEVFF. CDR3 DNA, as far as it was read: TGTGCCAGCAGTCTGACGGGACAGTACACAGAAGTCTTC.

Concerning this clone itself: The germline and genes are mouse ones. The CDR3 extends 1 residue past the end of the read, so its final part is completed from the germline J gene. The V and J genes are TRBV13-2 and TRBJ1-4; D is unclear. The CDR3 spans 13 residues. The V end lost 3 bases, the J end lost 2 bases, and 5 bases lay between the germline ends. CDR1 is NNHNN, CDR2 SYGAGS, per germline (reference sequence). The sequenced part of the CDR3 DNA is TGTGCCAGCGGTGTACACTCCAACGAAAGATTATTT. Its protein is CASGVHSNERLF. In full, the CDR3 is CASGVHSNERLFF.

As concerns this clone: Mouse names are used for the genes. The CDR3 DNA, read in part, is TGTGCCAGCAGTATTTGGGGGTGGGGTGCAGAAACGCTGTAT. Translation gives CASSIWGWGAETLY. The whole CDR3 region reads CASSIWGWGAETLYF. The V gene is TRBV19, the J gene TRBJ2-3; maybe TRBD2 (6 bases). The sequence runs out 1 residue before the end of the CDR3; the remainder is reconstructed from the germline J gene. CDR3 length: 15 amino acids. V was pared by 2 bases and J by 1 base, with 11 bases between. The V gene's germline CDR1 is FNHDT and CDR2 SITEND (reference sequence).

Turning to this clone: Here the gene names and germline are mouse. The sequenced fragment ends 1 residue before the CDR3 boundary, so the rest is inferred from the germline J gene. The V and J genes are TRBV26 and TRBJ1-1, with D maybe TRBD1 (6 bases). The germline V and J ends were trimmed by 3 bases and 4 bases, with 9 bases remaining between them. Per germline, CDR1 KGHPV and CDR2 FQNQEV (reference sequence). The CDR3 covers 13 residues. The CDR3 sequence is CASSLQGSTEVFF. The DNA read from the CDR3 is TGTGCCAGCAGTCTCCAGGGGAGCACAGAAGTCTTC.

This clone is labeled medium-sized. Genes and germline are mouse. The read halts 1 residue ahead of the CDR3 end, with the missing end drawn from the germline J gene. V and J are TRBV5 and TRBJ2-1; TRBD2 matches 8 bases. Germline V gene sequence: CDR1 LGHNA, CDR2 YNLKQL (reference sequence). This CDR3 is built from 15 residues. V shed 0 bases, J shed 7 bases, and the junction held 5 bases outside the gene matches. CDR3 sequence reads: CASSQDGGERAEQFF. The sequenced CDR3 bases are TGTGCCAGCAGCCAAGATGGGGGGGAGAGGGCTGAGCAGTTC.

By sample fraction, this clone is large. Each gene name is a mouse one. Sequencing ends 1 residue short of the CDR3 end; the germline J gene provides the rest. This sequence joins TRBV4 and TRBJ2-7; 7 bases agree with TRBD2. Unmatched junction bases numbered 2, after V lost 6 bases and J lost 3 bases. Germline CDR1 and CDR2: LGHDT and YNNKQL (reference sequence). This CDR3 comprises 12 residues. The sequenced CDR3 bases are TGTGCCAGCAGACGGGGGGGCTATGAACAGTAC. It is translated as CASRRGGYEQY. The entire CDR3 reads CASRRGGYEQYF.

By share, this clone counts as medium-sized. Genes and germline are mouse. CDR3 residues: CSSSRGQNSDYTF. The sequenced CDR3 bases are TGCTCCAGCAGCCGGGGACAAAACTCCGACTACACC. The chain recombines TRBV23 with TRBJ1-2; TRBD1 is the table's D call and was not checked against the DNA. The DNA ends 1 residue before the CDR3 does, and the rest of the CDR3 is filled in from the germline J gene. Germline CDR1 and CDR2: KGHTA and FQNQQP. CDR3 length: 13 amino acids. The complete variable domain, with remaining parts taken from reference TRBV23 and TRBJ1-2, reads DAAVTQKPRYLIKMKGQEAEMKCIPEKGHTAVFWYQQKQSKELKFLIYFQNQQPLDQIDMVKERFSAVCPSSSLCSLGIRTCEAEDSALYLCSSSRGQNSDYTFGSGTRLLVI.

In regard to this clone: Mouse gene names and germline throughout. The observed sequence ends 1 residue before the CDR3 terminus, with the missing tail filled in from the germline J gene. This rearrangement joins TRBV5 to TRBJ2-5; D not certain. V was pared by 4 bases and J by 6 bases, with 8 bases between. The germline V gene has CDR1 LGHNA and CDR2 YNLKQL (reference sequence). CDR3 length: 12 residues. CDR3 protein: CASSRAGDTQYF. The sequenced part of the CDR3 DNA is TGTGCCAGCAGCCGAGCCGGGGACACCCAGTAC.

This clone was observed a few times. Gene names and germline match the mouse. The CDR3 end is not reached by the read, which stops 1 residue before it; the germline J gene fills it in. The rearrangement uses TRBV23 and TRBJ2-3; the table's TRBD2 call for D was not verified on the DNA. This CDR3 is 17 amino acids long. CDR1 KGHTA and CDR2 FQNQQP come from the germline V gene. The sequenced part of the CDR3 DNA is TGCTCCAGCAGAAGGGACTGGGGGGGCGCGGGTGCAGAAACGCTGTAT. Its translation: CSSRRDWGGAGAETLY. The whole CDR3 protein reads CSSRRDWGGAGAETLYF.

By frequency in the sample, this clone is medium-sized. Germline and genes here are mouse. The CDR3 bases that were read are TGTGCCAGCAGTCTGACAGGGCCGGGCGAAAGATTATTT. Residues: CASSLTGPGERLF. The entire CDR3 protein is CASSLTGPGERLFF. V and J are TRBV26 and TRBJ1-4, with a tentative D call TRBD1 (6 bases). The CDR3 end falls 1 residue outside the read, so it is completed with the germline J gene. Germline CDR1 KGHPV, CDR2 FQNQEV (reference sequence). The germline V and J ends were trimmed by 2 bases and 7 bases, with 11 bases remaining between them. The CDR3 runs to 14 residues.